The entry below gives a single T cell receptor beta chain sequence along with its context. What it recognizes is unknown. This record comes from a study of vaccination and CD4 T cells after COVID-19. Study summary: Stimuli were overlapping spike peptide pools of SARS-CoV-2 and three common cold coronaviruses (HCoV-NL63, HCoV-OC43, HCoV-229E).

Sequencing of cultured CD4+ T cell DNA used the Oncomine TCR Beta short-read assay. A single record per CDR3 protein comes from TCRdb applying MiXCR to the PCR reads. In the table there are about 13,000 distinct CDR3 sequences, 40% to 50% of which are singletons. Treatment specified: 10-day PBMC culture with coronavirus spike peptide pools or control peptides (ViraFEST assay). This clonotype was sampled from a human donor who had recovered from COVID-19. The source material was CD4+ T cells from blood, cultured in vitro.

The CDR3 protein is CATSRDYQPQHF. DNA of the CDR3: TGTGCCACCAGCAGAGACTATCAGCCCCAGCATTTT. V is TRBV15 and J is TRBJ1-5; D is ambiguous. The V gene's germline CDR1 is LNHNV and CDR2 YYDKDF (reference sequence). The CDR3 sequence is 12 residues long. The V end lost 0 bases, the J end lost 5 bases, and 2 bases lay between the germline ends.